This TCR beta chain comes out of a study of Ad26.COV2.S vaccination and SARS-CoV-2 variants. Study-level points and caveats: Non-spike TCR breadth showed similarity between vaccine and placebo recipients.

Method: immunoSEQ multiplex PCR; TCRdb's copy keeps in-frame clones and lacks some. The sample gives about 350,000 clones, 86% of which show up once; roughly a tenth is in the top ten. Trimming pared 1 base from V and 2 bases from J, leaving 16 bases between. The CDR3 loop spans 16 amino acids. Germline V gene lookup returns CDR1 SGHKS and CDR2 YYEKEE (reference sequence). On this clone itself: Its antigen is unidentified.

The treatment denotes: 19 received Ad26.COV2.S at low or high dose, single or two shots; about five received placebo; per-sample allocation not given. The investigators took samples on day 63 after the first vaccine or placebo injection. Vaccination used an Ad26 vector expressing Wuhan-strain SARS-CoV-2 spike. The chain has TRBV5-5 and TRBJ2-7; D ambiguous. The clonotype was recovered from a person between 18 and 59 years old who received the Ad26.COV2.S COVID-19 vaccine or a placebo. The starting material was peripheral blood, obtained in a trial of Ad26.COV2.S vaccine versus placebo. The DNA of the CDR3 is TGTGCCAGCAGCTTGAGTGTAGACCGGGCAACCTACGAGCAGTACTTC. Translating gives CASSLSVDRATYEQYF.